This T cell receptor beta chain was captured in a study of T-cell memory formation after mild COVID-19. TCRdb processed the 5' RACE reads anew with MiXCR; each CDR3 protein has one entry. The data show 540,000 or so distinct CDR3 sequences, with around 20% seen just once and roughly an eighth held by the top ten. What was sequenced was PBMCs or a T cell subset sorted from them (not recorded which). This clonotype was obtained from an adult woman who had mild COVID-19 (a few samples of this study predate the infection). Cell type and time point are not known.

CDR3 coding DNA: TGTGCCATACGGAGCGGGGCCTACGAGCAGTACTTC. Translation: CAIRSGAYEQYF. The chain uses TRBV2 and TRBJ2-7, with 7 bases aligning to TRBD2. Germline V gene lookup returns CDR1 SNHLY and CDR2 FYNNEI. J lost 2 bases, V lost 10 bases, and 5 bases had no gene match. CDR3 size: 12 residues.